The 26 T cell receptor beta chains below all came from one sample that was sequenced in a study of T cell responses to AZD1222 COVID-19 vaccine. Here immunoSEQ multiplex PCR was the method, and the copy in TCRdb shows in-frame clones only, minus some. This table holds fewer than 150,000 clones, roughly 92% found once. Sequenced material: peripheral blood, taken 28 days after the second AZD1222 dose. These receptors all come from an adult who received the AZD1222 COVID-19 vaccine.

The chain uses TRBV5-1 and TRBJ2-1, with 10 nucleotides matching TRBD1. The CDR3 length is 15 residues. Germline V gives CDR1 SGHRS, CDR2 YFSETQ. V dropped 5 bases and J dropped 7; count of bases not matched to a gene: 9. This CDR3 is CASSFSGGQGNEQFF. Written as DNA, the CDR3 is TGCGCCAGCAGTTTTTCGGGGGGACAGGGGAATGAGCAGTTCTTC.

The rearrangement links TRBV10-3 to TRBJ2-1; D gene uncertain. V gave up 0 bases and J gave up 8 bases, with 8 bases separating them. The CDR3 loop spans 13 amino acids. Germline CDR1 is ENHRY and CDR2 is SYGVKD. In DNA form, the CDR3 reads TGTGCCATCAGTGAGTCGAACGACCATGAGCAGTTCTTC. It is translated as CAISESNDHEQFF.

CDR3 in amino acids: CASSEGQTLGGYTF. CDR3 nucleotides: TGTGCCAGCAGTGAGGGACAGACTCTCGGAGGCTACACCTTC. The chain carries TRBV2 and TRBJ1-2, with TRBD1 matching over 7 bases. In germline, CDR1 is SNHLY, CDR2 FYNNEI. This CDR3 has 14 amino acids. J lost 8 bases, V lost 3 bases, and 9 bases had no gene match.

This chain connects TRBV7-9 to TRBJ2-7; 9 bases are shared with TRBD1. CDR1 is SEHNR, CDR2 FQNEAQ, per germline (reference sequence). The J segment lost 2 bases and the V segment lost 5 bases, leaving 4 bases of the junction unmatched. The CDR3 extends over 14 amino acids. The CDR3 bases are TGTGCCAGCAGCGGGGGACAGGGCGCCTACGAGCAGTACTTC. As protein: CASSGGQGAYEQYF. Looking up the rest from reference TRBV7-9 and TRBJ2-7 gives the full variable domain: DTGVSQNPRHKITKRGQNVTFRCDPISEHNRLYWYRQTLGQGPEFLTYFQNEAQLEKSRLLSDRFSAERPKGSFSTLEIQRTEQGDSAMYLCASSGGQGAYEQYFGPGTRLTVT.

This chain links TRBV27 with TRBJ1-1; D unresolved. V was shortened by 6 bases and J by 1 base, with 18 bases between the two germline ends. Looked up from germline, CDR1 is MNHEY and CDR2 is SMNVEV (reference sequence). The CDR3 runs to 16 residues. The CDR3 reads CASSSRRTGWNTEAFF. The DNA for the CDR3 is TGTGCCAGCAGCTCCCGGAGGACGGGGTGGAACACTGAAGCTTTCTTT.

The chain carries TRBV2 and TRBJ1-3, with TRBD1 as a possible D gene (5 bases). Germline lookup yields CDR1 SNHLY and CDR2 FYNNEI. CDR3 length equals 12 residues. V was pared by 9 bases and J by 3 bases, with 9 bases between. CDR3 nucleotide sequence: TGTGCCAGTATAGGGGTTGGAAACACCATATATTTT. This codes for CASIGVGNTIYF.

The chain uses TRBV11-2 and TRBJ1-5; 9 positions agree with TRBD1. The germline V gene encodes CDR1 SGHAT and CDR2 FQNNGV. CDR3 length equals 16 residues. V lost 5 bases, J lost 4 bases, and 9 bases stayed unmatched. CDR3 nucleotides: TGTGCCAGCAGCCCGTACGGGACAGGGAGGAATCAGCCCCAGCATTTT. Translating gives CASSPYGTGRNQPQHF. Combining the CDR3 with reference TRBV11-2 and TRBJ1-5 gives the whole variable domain EAGVAQSPRYKIIEKRQSVAFWCNPISGHATLYWYQQILGQGPKLLIQFQNNGVVDDSQLPKDRFSAERLKGVDSTLKIQPAKLEDSAVYLCASSPYGTGRNQPQHFGDGTRLSIL.

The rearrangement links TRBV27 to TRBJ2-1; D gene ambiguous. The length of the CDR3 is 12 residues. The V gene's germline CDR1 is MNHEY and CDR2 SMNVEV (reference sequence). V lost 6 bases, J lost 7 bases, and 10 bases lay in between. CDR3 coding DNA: TGTGCCAGCAGAACCGTGTGGAATGAGCAGTTCTTC. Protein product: CASRTVWNEQFF.

The CDR3 reads CASSPTGTGELFF. The DNA of the CDR3 is TGTGCCAGCTCACCAACGGGGACCGGGGAGCTGTTTTTT. The rearrangement links TRBV18 to TRBJ2-2, with a tentative D call TRBD2 (5 bases). Germline values: CDR1 KGHSH, CDR2 LQKENI. This CDR3 is 13 amino acids long. Trimming removed 2 bases at V and 5 bases at J, with 6 bases between. Together with reference TRBV18 and TRBJ2-2, the CDR3 gives the full variable domain: NAGVMQNPRHLVRRRGQEARLRCSPMKGHSHVYWYRQLPEEGLKFMVYLQKENIIDESGMPKERFSAEFPKEGPSILRIQQVVRGDSAAYFCASSPTGTGELFFGEGSRLTVL.

The CDR3 sequence is CASSGDAGNTIYF. CDR3 coding DNA: TGTGCCAGCAGTGGGGACGCTGGAAACACCATATATTTT. The chain links TRBV6-4 to TRBJ1-3, with TRBD1 as a possible D gene (5 bases). Trimming removed 4 bases from V and 2 bases from J, with 6 bases in between. Germline-derived CDR1 and CDR2 are MRHNA and SNTAGT. This CDR3 spans 13 amino acids.

In DNA form, the CDR3 reads TGTGCCAGTAGTATAGAGGGAGGAAATGAGCAGTTCTTC. Its translation is CASSIEGGNEQFF. J is TRBJ2-1 and V is TRBV19, with D possibly TRBD2 on 6 matching bases. The CDR3 spans 13 residues. The ends were cut back, 0 bases at V and 7 bases at J, with 7 bases in the middle. CDR1 and CDR2 (germline): LNHDA, SQIVND (reference sequence).

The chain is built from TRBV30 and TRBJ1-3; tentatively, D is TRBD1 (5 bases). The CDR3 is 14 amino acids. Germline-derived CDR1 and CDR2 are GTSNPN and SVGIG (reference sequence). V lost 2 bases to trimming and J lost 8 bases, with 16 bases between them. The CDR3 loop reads CAWSPGQGADTIYF. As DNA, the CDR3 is TGTGCCTGGAGTCCCGGGCAGGGCGCAGACACCATATATTTT.

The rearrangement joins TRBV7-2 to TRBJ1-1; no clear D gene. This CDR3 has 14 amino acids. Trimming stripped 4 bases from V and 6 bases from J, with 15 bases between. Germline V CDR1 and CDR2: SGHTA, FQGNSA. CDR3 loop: CASSYRTGRAEAFF. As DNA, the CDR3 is TGTGCCAGCAGCTACCGAACGGGGAGGGCTGAAGCTTTCTTT.

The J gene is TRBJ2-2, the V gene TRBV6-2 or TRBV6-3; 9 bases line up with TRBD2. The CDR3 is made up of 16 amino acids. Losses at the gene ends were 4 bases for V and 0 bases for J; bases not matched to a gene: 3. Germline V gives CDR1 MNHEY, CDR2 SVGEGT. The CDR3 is CASSSTSGANTGELFF. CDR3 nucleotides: TGTGCCAGCAGTTCGACTAGCGGCGCGAACACCGGGGAGCTGTTTTTT.

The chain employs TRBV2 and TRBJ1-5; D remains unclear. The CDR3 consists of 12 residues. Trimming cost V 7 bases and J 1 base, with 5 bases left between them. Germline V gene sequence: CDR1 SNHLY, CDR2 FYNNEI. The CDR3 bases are TGTGCCAGCAAGGACAGCAATCAGCCCCAGCATTTT. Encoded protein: CASKDSNQPQHF.

The chain's CDR3 is CASSLVTAAAGYTF. The CDR3 DNA sequence: TGTGCCAGCAGCTTAGTGACAGCCGCGGCGGGCTACACCTTC. V is TRBV11-1 and J is TRBJ1-2, with D possibly being TRBD1 (5 bases). V was pared by 1 base and J by 8 bases, with 14 bases between. Per the germline V gene, CDR1 is SGHAT and CDR2 is FQDESV (reference sequence). The CDR3 consists of 14 residues.

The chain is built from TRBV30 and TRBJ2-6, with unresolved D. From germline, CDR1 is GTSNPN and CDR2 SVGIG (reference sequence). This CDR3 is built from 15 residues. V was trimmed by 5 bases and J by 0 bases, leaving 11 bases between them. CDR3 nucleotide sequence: TGTGCCTGGGGGTTCGACTTCTCTGGGGCCAACGTCCTGACTTTC. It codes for CAWGFDFSGANVLTF.

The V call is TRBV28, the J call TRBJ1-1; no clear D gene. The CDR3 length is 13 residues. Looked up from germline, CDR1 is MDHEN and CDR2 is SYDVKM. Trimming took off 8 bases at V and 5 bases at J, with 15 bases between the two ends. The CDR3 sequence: CASLPGVMTEAFF. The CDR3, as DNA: TGTGCCAGCCTCCCCGGGGTGATGACTGAAGCTTTCTTT.

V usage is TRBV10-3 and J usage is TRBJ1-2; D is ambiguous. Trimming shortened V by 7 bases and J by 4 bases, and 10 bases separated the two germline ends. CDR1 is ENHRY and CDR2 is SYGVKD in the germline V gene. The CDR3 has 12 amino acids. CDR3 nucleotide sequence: TGTGCCATCACCGCAGCATCCTATGGCTACACCTTC. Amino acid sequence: CAITAASYGYTF.

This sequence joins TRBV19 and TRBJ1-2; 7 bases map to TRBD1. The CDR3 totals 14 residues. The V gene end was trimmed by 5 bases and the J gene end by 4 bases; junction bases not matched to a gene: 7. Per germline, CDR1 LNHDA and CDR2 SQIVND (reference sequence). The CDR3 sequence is CASSHDRVSYGYTF. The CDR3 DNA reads TGTGCCAGTAGTCATGACAGGGTCAGCTATGGCTACACCTTC.

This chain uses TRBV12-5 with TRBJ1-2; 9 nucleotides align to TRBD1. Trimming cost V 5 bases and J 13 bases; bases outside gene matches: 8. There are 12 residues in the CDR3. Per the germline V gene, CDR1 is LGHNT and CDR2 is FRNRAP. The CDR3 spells CASGGRDRDPTF. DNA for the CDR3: TGTGCTAGTGGTGGCCGGGACAGGGATCCCACCTTC.

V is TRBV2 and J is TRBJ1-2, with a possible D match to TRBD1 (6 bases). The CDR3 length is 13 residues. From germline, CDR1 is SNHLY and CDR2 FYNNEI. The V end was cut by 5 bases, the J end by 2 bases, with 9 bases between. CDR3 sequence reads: CASSLDSNYGYTF. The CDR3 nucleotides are TGTGCCAGCAGTCTGGACAGCAACTATGGCTACACCTTC.

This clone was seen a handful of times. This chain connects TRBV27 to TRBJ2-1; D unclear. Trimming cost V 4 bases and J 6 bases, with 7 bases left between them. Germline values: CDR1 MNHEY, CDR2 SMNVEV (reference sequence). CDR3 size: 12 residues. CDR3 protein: CASSWRSNEQFF. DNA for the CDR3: TGTGCCAGCAGTTGGCGGTCCAATGAGCAGTTCTTC.

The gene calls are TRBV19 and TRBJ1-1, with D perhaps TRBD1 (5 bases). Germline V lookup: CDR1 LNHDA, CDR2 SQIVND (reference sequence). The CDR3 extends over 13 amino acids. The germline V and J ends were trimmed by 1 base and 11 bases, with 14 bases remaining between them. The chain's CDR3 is CASSIGDSAGAFF. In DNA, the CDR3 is TGTGCCAGTAGTATAGGGGACTCTGCAGGTGCTTTCTTT.

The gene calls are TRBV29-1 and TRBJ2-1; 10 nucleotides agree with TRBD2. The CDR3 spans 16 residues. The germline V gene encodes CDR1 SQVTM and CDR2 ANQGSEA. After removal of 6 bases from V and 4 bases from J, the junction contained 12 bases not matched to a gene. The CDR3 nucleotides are TGCAGCGTAATGATGCCCACTAGCGGGGATTACAATGAGCAGTTCTTC. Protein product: CSVMMPTSGDYNEQFF.

CDR3 in DNA: TGTGCCAGCAGCCCTCATAAGGACAGACCTTTCTCCGCTTTCTTT. It translates to CASSPHKDRPFSAFF. This rearrangement joins TRBV14 to TRBJ1-1, with TRBD1 as a possible D gene (6 bases). The V gene lost 4 bases and the J gene lost 11 bases, with 23 bases spanning the gap. Per germline, CDR1 SGHDN and CDR2 FVKESK. The CDR3 loop spans 15 amino acids.